The clone carrying this T cell receptor (beta chain) was detected only a few times. Its antigen is undetermined. V was pared by 1 base and J by 2 bases, with 19 bases between. The CDR3 sequence is 18 residues long. Germline CDR1 reads SGHDT; CDR2 reads YYEEEE. The sample is drawn from a study of OX40 agonist ivuxolimab in advanced cancers. Across the whole study: The treatment was a fully human IgG2 OX40 agonist, ivuxolimab. Subjects had a mean age of around 63 years, with a range of roughly 23 to 79; about 83% were male. General study results and limits: CD8+ T cells were the subset that, on average, had more expanded clones than CD4+.

Repertoires were generated with immunoSEQ multiplex PCR, while TCRdb's copy carries only in-frame clones and drops some. This repertoire shows approximately 14,000 clones, 77% found once; its top ten account for 25% to 35%. Autoimmune disease history or systemic immunosuppression barred patients. The rearrangement joins TRBV5-6 to TRBJ2-1; D may correspond to TRBD1 or TRBD2 (5 bases each). The sample was CD4+ or CD8+ T cells sorted from blood, taken in a trial of the OX40 agonist ivuxolimab. This sequence was found in an adult with an advanced solid tumor such as melanoma, head and neck, liver or kidney cancer. The CDR3 coding sequence is TGTGCCAGCAGCTTGTTGGGGACCCTGTCGACTACCTACAATGAGCAGTTCTTC. Protein sequence: CASSLLGTLSTTYNEQFF.